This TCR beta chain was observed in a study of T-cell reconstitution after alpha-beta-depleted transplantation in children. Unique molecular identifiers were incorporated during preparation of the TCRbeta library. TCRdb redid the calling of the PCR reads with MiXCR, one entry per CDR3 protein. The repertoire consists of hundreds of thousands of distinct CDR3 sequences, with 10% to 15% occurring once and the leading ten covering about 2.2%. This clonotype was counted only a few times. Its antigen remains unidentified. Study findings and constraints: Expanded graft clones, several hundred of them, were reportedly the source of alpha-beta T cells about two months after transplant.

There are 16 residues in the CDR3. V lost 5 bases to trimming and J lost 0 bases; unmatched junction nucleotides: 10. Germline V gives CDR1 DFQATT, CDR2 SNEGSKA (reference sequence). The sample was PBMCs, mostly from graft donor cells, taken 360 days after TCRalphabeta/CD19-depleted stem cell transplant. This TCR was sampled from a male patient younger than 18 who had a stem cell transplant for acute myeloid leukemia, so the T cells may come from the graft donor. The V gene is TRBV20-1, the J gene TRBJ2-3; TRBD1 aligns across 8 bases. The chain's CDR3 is CSAPSPHRGSTDTQYF. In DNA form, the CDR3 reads TGCAGTGCTCCCTCCCCACACAGGGGGAGCACAGATACGCAGTATTTT.